This T cell receptor (beta chain) was identified in a study of blood T cells in healthy people across ages. A second PCR, run for roughly 7 to 12 cycles, used a sample-barcoded 5' primer plus a J-beta primer mix. The authors tagged each cDNA molecule using a template-switch adaptor with 12 random nucleotides. TCRdb independently ran MiXCR on the 5' RACE reads; one entry per CDR3 protein. This table holds 600,000 to 850,000 distinct CDR3 sequences, approximately 43% found once. The origin of this receptor is a woman aged 60-75 years in good health. Material for sequencing was blood.

The CDR3 sequence is CASSLGTGETDTQYF. The CDR3, as DNA: TGTGCCAGCAGCTTAGGGACAGGGGAGACAGATACGCAGTATTTT. The chain uses TRBV5-5 and TRBJ2-3; TRBD1 aligns across 10 bases. Unmatched junction bases numbered 3, after V lost 2 bases and J lost 3 bases. The CDR3 loop spans 15 amino acids. Germline V gene sequence: CDR1 SGHKS, CDR2 YYEKEE (reference sequence).